This entry lists 13 T cell receptor beta chains sequenced from one sample in a study of T-cell reconstitution after alpha-beta-depleted transplantation in children. Preparation of the TCRbeta library involved a method that used unique molecular identifiers. One entry per CDR3 protein, called by TCRdb with MiXCR from the PCR reads. The sample lists about 980,000 distinct CDR3 sequences, about 30% seen once, with over 25% in the top ten. The sample here was PBMCs, mostly from graft donor cells, taken 360 days after TCRalphabeta/CD19-depleted stem cell transplant. These receptors were taken from a boy less than two years old who had a stem cell transplant for SCID, so the T cells may come from the graft donor.

The V gene is TRBV27, the J gene TRBJ2-1; D is unresolved. This CDR3 has 15 residues. V shed 2 bases and J shed 0 bases, with 8 bases lying between them. Germline CDR1 reads MNHEY; CDR2 reads SMNVEV (reference sequence). CDR3 amino acids: CASSLGWASYNEQFF. CDR3 nucleotides: TGTGCCAGCAGTTTAGGGTGGGCCTCCTACAATGAGCAGTTCTTC.

The CDR3 sequence: CATSDQQGIRNTGELFF. The CDR3 nucleotides read TGTGCCACCAGTGATCAACAGGGGATCCGGAACACCGGGGAGCTGTTTTTT. The chain has TRBV24-1 and TRBJ2-2; 7 positions match TRBD1. Germline CDR1 and CDR2: KGHDR and SFDVKD. J was trimmed by 1 base and V by 3 bases; bases with no gene match: 7. The CDR3 is 17 residues long.

This clonotype showed up just a few times. The rearrangement joins TRBV15 to TRBJ2-1; weak D call: TRBD1 (5 bases). Per germline, CDR1 LNHNV and CDR2 YYDKDF (reference sequence). CDR3 length: 15 amino acids. Trimming left V 0 bases short and J 7 bases short, with 13 bases between. The CDR3: CATSRDRGWGNEQFF. The DNA of the CDR3 is TGTGCCACCAGCAGAGATAGGGGCTGGGGAAATGAGCAGTTCTTC.

The chain uses TRBV4-1 and TRBJ2-3; D ambiguous. Germline V gives CDR1 MGHRA, CDR2 YSYEKL. The length of the CDR3 is 15 residues. V was clipped by 5 bases and J by 2 bases, with 14 bases between them. For the CDR3, the DNA is TGCGCCAGCAGCTCTTCTAGAGCCACCACAGATACGCAGTATTTT. Its protein product is CASSSSRATTDTQYF.

This clonotype was seen only a few times. V and J are TRBV4-1 and TRBJ2-7, with TRBD1 identical over 10 bases. The CDR3 length is 17 residues. From germline, CDR1 is MGHRA and CDR2 YSYEKL. J was trimmed by 3 bases and V by 1 base; bases with no gene match: 9. The DNA of the CDR3 is TGCGCCAGCAGCCAAGCAACTTCCGGGACAGGGGTCTACGAGCAGTACTTC. The encoded protein is CASSQATSGTGVYEQYF.

The DNA for the CDR3 is TGTGCCACCAGCCAGGGACGGTCTGGAAACACCATATATTTT. Amino acids: CATSQGRSGNTIYF. The chain is built from TRBV24-1 and TRBJ1-3; D is perhaps TRBD1 (5 bases). Germline assignment: CDR1 KGHDR and CDR2 SFDVKD. V lost 7 bases, J lost 1 base, and 10 bases lay in between. CDR3 length: 14 residues.

The chain links TRBV10-3 to TRBJ2-5; D uncertain. The CDR3 is made up of 15 amino acids. Germline CDR1 and CDR2: ENHRY and SYGVKD. The V end lost 0 bases, the J end lost 2 bases, and 10 bases lay between the germline ends. The CDR3 nucleotides are TGTGCCATCAGTGAGTCACTGATCCTTCAAGAGACCCAGTACTTC. Protein: CAISESLILQETQYF.

The V gene is TRBV2, the J gene TRBJ1-5; D is possibly TRBD1 (5 bases). From germline, CDR1 is SNHLY and CDR2 FYNNEI. The CDR3 is 15 residues long. Between the trimmed V and J ends, which lost 4 bases and 3 bases, there was a span of 13 bases. The CDR3 reads CASSARGGNNQPQHF. The DNA of the CDR3 is TGTGCCAGCAGTGCTCGGGGGGGTAACAATCAGCCCCAGCATTTT.

This clonotype was seen only a few times. The chain links TRBV12-3 or TRBV12-4 to TRBJ1-1; TRBD1 might be the D (5 bases). This CDR3 contains 15 residues. Trimming removed 1 base at V and 9 bases at J, with 18 bases between. This CDR3 reads CASSLGPRGIPKAFF. In nucleotides, the CDR3 is TGTGCCAGCAGTTTAGGGCCCCGGGGGATCCCCAAAGCTTTCTTT.

This clonotype was picked up a small number of times. The rearrangement joins TRBV19 to TRBJ2-1; 11 positions match TRBD2. Germline V gene sequence: CDR1 LNHDA, CDR2 SQIVND (reference sequence). The J segment lost 4 bases and the V segment lost 3 bases, leaving 2 bases of the junction unmatched. The CDR3 extends over 15 amino acids. In nucleotides, the CDR3 is TGTGCCAGTAGTATGGCTAGCGGGGGGTACAATGAGCAGTTCTTC. Translating it yields CASSMASGGYNEQFF.

The chain is built from TRBV5-1 and TRBJ2-7; D possibly corresponds to TRBD2 (6 bases). Per the germline V gene, CDR1 is SGHRS and CDR2 is YFSETQ. The CDR3 runs 17 residues. V lost 0 bases, J lost 1 base, and 17 bases lay in between. The CDR3 DNA is TGCGCCAGCAGCTTGGCCTCGGGTAGCGGATCTTCCTACGAGCAGTACTTC. Residues: CASSLASGSGSSYEQYF. The variable domain in full, with the rest retrieved from reference TRBV5-1 and TRBJ2-7, is KAGVTQTPRYLIKTRGQQVTLSCSPISGHRSVSWYQQTPGQGLQFLFEYFSETQRNKGNFPGRFSGRQFSNSRSEMNVSTLELGDSALYLCASSLASGSGSSYEQYFGPGTRLTVT.

The V gene is TRBV4-1, the J gene TRBJ1-2; D gene uncertain. With 0 bases removed from V and 1 base from J, the gap between germline ends came to 6 bases. CDR1 MGHRA and CDR2 YSYEKL come from the germline V gene. The CDR3 spans 14 residues. CDR3 bases: TGCGCCAGCAGCCAAGATCCCGATAACTATGGCTACACCTTC. This gives the protein CASSQDPDNYGYTF.

This sequence joins TRBV4-1 and TRBJ2-4, with TRBD2 matching 12 bases. J gave up 5 bases and V 5 bases, and 7 bases lay outside the gene matches. Germline V gene data show CDR1 as MGHRA and CDR2 as YSYEKL. This CDR3 region has 16 residues. CDR3 sequence reads: CASSITSGGSENIQYF. DNA for the CDR3: TGCGCCAGCAGCATAACTAGCGGGGGGTCGGAAAACATTCAGTACTTC.